This T cell receptor (beta chain) is drawn from a study of immune heterogeneity within non-small cell lung tumors. Overall study context: Squamous cell carcinomas accounted for 4 of the tumors, non-squamous carcinomas for around 9, and 1 was not otherwise specified. Study conclusions and caveats: Between individual patients, the high-frequency T-cell receptor beta clonotypes largely differed.

V lost 4 bases and J lost 3; bases outside the gene matches: 5. CDR3 length: 14 residues. The V gene's germline CDR1 is SGHTA and CDR2 FQGNSA. Multiplex PCR amplified the TCR beta CDR3 region. Its first round ran for around 10 cycles with 32 V and 13 J primers. TCRdb re-called the multiplex PCR reads through MiXCR, storing one row per CDR3 protein. In the table there are 5,000 to 7,000 distinct CDR3 sequences, around a fifth of which are singletons. The starting template was genomic DNA from bulk tumor, approximately 630 ng per sample. In surgery, several biopsies were collected from each primary tumor at widely spaced sites. Before undergoing curative surgery, patients had newly diagnosed non-small cell lung cancer that was untreated. The donors had newly diagnosed non-small cell lung cancer and underwent surgery intended to cure it. This clonotype is medium-sized in the sample. Its antigen is undetermined.

The chain combines TRBV7-2 with TRBJ2-7; 8 nucleotides align to TRBD2. The receptor's source is a man aged 65 to 79 with non-small cell lung cancer. Sequencing used lung tumor tissue. The DNA for the CDR3 is TGTGCCAGCAGCTCAACTAGCGGTAACTACGAGCAGTACTTC. Translated: CASSSTSGNYEQYF.